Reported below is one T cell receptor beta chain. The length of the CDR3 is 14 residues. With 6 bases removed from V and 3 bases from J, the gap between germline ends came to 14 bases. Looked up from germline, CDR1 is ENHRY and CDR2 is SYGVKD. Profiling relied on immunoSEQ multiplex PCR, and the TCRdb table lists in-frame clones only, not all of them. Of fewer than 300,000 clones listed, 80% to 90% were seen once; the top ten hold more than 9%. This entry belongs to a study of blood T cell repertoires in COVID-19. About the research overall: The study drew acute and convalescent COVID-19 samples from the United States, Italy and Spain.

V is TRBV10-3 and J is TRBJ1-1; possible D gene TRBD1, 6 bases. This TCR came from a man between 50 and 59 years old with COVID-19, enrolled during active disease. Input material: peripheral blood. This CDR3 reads CAISEGGTHTEAFF. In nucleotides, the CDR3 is TGTGCCATCAGCGAAGGGGGAACACACACTGAAGCTTTCTTT.